This T cell receptor (beta chain) came from a study of shared clonotypes between healthy human individuals. The study, taken as a whole, reports: Relative to their counterparts shared across all four donors, non-shared clonotypes exhibited diminished generation probabilities.

Germline V CDR1 and CDR2: LNHDA, SQIVND (reference sequence). The CDR3 spans 17 residues. The ends lost 7 bases at V and 6 bases at J; junction bases unmatched: 18. With regard to this clone: The target antigen is unknown.

Some clones are missing from TCRdb's copy, which holds only in-frame ones; the method was immunoSEQ multiplex PCR. Of over 1.5 million clones listed, roughly 98% are singletons. Material: naive CD4+ T cells sorted from blood. Subset in this sample: CD45RA+ positively selected. The chain uses TRBV19 and TRBJ1-5; TRBD1 agrees at 7 bases. The TCR sequence derives from a young man in good health. The CDR3 nucleotides read TGTGCCAGTATGATATATGAAGGGACAGCCGGGGGTCAGCCCCAGCATTTT. Its translation: CASMIYEGTAGGQPQHF.